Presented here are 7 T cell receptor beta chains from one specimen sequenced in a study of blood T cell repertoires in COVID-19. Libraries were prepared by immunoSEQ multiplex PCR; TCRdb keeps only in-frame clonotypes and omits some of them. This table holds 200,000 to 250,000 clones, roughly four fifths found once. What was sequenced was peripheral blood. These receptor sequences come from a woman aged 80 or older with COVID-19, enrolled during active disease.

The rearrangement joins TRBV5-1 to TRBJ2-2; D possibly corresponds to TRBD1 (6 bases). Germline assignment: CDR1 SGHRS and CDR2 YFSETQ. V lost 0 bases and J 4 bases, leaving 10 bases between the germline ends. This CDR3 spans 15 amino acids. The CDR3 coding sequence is TGCGCCAGCAGCTTGGTGGGACACCTCACCGGGGAGCTGTTTTTT. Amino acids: CASSLVGHLTGELFF.

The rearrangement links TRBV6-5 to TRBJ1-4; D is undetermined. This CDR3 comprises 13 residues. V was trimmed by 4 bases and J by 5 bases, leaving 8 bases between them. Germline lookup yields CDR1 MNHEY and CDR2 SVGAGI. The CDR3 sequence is CASSWASNEKLFF. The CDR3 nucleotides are TGTGCCAGCAGTTGGGCGTCAAATGAAAAACTGTTTTTT.

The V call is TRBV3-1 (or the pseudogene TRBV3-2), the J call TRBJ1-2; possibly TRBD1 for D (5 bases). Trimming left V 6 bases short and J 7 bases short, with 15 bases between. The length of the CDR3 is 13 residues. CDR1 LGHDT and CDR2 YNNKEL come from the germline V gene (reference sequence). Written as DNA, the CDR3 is TGTGCCAGCAGTATCGGCAGGGATTCTGGCTACACCTTC. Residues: CASSIGRDSGYTF.

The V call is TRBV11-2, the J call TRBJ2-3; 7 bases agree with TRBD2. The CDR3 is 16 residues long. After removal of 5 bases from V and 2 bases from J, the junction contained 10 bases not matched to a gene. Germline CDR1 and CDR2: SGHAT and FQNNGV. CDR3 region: CASSHLSGAPTDTQYF. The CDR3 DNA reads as TGTGCCAGCAGCCACCTCAGCGGGGCGCCCACAGATACGCAGTATTTT.

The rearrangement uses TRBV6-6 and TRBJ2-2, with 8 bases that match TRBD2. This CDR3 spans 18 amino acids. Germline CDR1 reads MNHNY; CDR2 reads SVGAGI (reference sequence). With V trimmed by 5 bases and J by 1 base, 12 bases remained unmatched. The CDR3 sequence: CASSPGDLSGENTGELFF. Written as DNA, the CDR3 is TGTGCCAGCAGTCCCGGAGACCTTAGCGGGGAGAACACCGGGGAGCTGTTTTTT.

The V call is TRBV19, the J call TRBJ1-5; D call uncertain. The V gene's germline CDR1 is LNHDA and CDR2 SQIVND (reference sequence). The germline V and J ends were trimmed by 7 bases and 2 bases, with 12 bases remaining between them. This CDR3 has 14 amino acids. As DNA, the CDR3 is TGTGCCAGTACGCGGCAAGAGGGCAATCAGCCCCAGCATTTT. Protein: CASTRQEGNQPQHF.

The CDR3 spells CASKQESSIYSNQPQHF. For the CDR3, the DNA is TGTGCCAGTAAGCAGGAATCCAGTATCTATAGCAATCAGCCCCAGCATTTT. The chain has TRBV19 and TRBJ1-5; D gene unclear. Trimming left V 7 bases short and J 0 bases short, with 19 bases between. Germline CDR1 reads LNHDA; CDR2 reads SQIVND (reference sequence). There are 17 residues in the CDR3.